This TCR beta chain was found in a study of T cell repertoires in cytomegalovirus infection. Findings and limits, study-wide: Dominant in the ex vivo response were TCR beta clonotypes restricted by HLA-C and specific for CMV.

V dropped 0 bases and J dropped 5 bases, with 13 bases sitting between them. The CDR3 has 14 residues. Germline-derived CDR1 and CDR2 are DFQATT and SNEGSKA (reference sequence). TCRdb called the reads again in MiXCR, with one record for every CDR3 protein. The sample records 380,000 or so distinct CDR3 sequences, nearly 35% being singletons. Regarding this clonotype: Antigen: not known.

Source: cultured PBMCs, taken from culture after CMV antigen stimulation. This clonotype originated in a human donor in good health (CMV status not recorded). Some clones in this sample may be carry-over from other donors' samples. This chain links TRBV20-1 with TRBJ2-5, with TRBD1 as a possible D gene (6 bases). Here the CDR3 DNA reads TGCAGTGCTAGAGATCCTGGGGGCTTGGAGACCCAGTACTTC. As protein: CSARDPGGLETQYF.